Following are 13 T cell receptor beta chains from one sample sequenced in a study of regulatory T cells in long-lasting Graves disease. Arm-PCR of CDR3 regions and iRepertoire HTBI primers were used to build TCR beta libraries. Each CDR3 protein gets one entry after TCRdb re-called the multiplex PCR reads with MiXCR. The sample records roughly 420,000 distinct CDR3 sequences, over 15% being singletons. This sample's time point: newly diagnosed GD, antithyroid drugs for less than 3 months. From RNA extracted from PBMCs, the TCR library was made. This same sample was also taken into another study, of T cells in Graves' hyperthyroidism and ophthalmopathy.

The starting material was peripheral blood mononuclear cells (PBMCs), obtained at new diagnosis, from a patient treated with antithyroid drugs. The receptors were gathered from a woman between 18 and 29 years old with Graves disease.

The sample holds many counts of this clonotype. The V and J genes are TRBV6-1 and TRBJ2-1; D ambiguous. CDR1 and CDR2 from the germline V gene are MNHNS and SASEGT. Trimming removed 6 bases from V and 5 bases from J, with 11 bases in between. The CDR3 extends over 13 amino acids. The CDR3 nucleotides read TGTGCCAGCAGGTATACTGAGGACAATGAGCAGTTCTTC. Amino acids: CASRYTEDNEQFF.

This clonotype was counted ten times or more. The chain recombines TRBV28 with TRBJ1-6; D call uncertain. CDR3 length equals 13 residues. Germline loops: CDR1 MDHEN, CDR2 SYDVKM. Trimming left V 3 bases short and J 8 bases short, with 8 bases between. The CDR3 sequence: CASSFRLDSPLHF. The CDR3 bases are TGTGCCAGCAGTTTCCGCCTGGATTCACCCCTCCACTTT.

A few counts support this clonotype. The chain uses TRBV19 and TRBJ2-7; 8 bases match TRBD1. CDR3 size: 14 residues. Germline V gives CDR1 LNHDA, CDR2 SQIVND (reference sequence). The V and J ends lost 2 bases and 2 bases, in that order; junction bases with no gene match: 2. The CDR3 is CASSISTGAYEQYF. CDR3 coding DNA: TGTGCCAGTAGTATATCGACAGGGGCCTACGAGCAGTACTTC.

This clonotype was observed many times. The CDR3: CASGGTGTGARNEQFF. The CDR3 DNA follows: TGTGCCAGCGGAGGGACCGGGACAGGGGCTAGGAATGAGCAGTTCTTC. The rearrangement links TRBV28 to TRBJ2-1; 10 bases match TRBD1. V lost 8 bases, J lost 7 bases, and 14 bases stayed unmatched. CDR3 size: 16 residues. The germline V gene has CDR1 MDHEN and CDR2 SYDVKM.

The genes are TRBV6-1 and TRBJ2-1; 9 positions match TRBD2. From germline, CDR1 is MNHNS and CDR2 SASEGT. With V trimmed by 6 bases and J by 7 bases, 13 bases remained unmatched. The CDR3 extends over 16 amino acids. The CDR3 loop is CASSPRSSGRVNEQFF. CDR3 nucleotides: TGTGCCAGCAGCCCCCGGAGTAGCGGGAGAGTAAATGAGCAGTTCTTC.

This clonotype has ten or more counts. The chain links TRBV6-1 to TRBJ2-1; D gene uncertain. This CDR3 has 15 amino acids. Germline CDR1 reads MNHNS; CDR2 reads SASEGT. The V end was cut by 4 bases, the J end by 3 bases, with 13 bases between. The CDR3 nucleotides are TGTGCCAGCAGTGCCCGGACGACTGACTACAATGAGCAGTTCTTC. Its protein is CASSARTTDYNEQFF.

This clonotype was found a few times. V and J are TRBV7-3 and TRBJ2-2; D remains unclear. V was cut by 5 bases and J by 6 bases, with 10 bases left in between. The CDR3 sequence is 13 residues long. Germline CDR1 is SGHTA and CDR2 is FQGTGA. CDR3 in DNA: TGTGCCAGCAGCCCCCCAGGCCCCGGGGAGCTGTTTTTT. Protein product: CASSPPGPGELFF. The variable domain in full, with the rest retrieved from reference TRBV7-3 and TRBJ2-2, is GAGVSQTPSNKVTEKGKYVELRCDPISGHTALYWYRQSLGQGPEFLIYFQGTGAADDSGLPNDRFFAVRPEGSVSTLKIQRTERGDSAVYLCASSPPGPGELFFGEGSRLTVL.

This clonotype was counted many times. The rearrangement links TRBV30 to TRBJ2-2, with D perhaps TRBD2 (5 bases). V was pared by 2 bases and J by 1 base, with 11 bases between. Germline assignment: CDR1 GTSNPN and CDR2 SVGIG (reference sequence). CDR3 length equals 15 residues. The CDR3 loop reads CAWSIGGGNTGELFF. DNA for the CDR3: TGTGCCTGGAGTATAGGCGGAGGGAACACCGGGGAGCTGTTTTTT.

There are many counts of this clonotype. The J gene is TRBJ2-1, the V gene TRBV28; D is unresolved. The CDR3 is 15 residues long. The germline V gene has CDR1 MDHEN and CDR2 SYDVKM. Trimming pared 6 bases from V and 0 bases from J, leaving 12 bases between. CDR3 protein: CASSPQLSSYNEQFF. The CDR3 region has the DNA TGTGCCAGCAGCCCCCAACTCAGCTCCTACAATGAGCAGTTCTTC.

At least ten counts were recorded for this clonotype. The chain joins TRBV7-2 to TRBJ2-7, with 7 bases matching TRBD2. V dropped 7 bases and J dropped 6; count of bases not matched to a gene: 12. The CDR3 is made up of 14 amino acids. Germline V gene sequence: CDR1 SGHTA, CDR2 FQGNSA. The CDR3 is CASNYRASGSEQYF. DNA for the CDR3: TGTGCCAGCAACTATCGGGCTAGCGGAAGCGAGCAGTACTTC.

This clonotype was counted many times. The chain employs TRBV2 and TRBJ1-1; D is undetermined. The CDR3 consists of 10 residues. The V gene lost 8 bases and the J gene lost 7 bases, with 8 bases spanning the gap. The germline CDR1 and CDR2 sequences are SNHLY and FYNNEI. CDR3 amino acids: CASRGIEAFF. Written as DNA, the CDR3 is TGTGCCAGCCGAGGGATTGAAGCTTTCTTT.

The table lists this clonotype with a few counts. The CDR3, as DNA: TGTGCCAGCAGCCAAGGAAGCGGGGGGTTCTACGAGCAGTACTTC. Translating it yields CASSQGSGGFYEQYF. V usage is TRBV14 and J usage is TRBJ2-7, with TRBD2 matching 9 bases. CDR1 SGHDN and CDR2 FVKESK come from the germline V gene. The V gene end was trimmed by 1 base and the J gene end by 3 bases; junction bases not matched to a gene: 4. This CDR3 has 15 amino acids.

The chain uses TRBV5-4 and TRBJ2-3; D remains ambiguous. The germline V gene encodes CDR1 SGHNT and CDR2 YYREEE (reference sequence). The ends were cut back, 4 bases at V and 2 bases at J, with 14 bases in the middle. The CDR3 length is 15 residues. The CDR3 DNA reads TGTGCCAGCAGCCAATACGCCGGAGTCACAGATACGCAGTATTTT. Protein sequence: CASSQYAGVTDTQYF.